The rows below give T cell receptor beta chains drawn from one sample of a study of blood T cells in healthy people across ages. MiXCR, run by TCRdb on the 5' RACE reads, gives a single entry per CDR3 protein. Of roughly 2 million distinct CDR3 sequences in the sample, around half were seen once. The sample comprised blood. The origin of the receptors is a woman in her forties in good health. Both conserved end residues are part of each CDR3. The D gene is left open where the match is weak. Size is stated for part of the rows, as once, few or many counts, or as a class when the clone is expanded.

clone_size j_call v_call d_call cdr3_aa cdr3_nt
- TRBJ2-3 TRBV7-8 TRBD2 CASSPGIAGGTDTQYF TGTGCCAGCAGCCCCGGGATAGCGGGGGGCACAGATACGCAGTATTTT
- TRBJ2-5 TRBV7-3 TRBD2 CASAVAGGQQETQYF TGTGCCTCTGCGGTAGCGGGGGGCCAACAAGAGACCCAGTACTTC
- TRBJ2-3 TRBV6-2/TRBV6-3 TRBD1 CASSFDRGHSIGGDTQYF TGTGCCAGCAGTTTCGACAGGGGGCATTCGATCGGGGGGGATACGCAGTATTTT
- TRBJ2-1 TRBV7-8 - CASSADRSYNEQFF TGTGCCAGCAGCGCAGACAGGTCTTACAATGAGCAGTTCTTC
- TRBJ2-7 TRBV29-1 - CSVDFGSSYEQYF TGCAGCGTTGACTTTGGGAGCTCCTACGAGCAGTACTTC
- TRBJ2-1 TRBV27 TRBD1 CASSFWQGARNEQFF TGTGCCAGCAGTTTCTGGCAGGGGGCTCGCAATGAGCAGTTCTTC
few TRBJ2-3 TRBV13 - CASPAEKNTDTQYF TGTGCCAGCCCAGCTGAGAAAAACACAGATACGCAGTATTTT
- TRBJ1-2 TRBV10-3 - CAISDRRSSAYYGYTF TGTGCCATCAGTGATAGGAGAAGCAGTGCTTACTATGGCTACACCTTC
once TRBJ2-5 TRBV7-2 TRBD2 CASSAGTSGGHPQETQYF TGTGCCAGCAGCGCAGGGACTAGCGGGGGGCACCCTCAAGAGACCCAGTACTTC
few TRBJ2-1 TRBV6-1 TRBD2 CASSDPTSVGSYNEQFF TGTGCCAGCAGTGATCCCACTAGCGTGGGCTCCTACAATGAGCAGTTCTTC
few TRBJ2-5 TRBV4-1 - CASSQDRLPQETQYF TGCGCCAGCAGCCAAGATAGACTACCCCAAGAGACCCAGTACTTC
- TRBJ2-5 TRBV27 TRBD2 CASSSQRGGRDEQYF TGTGCCAGCAGTTCTCAGCGGGGGGGCCGCGATGAGCAGTACTTC
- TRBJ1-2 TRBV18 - CASSPPGKQGQRGYGYTF TGTGCCAGCTCACCACCGGGGAAACAGGGACAACGCGGCTATGGCTACACCTTC
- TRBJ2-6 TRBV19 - CASSTISLGANVLTF TGTGCCAGTAGCACAATCAGTCTTGGGGCCAACGTCCTGACTTTC
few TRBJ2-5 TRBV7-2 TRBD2 CASSPLVGRGAETQYF TGTGCCAGCAGCCCCCTGGTGGGGCGGGGGGCGGAGACCCAGTACTTC
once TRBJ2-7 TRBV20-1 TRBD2 CSASPLAGVHEQYF TGCAGTGCTAGTCCGCTAGCGGGAGTTCACGAGCAGTACTTC
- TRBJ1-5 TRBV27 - CASSLRVGMSNQPQHF TGTGCCAGCAGTTTAAGGGTGGGGATGAGCAATCAGCCCCAGCATTTT
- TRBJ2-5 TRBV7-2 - CASRYGGAQETQYF TGTGCCAGCCGGTATGGGGGGGCACAAGAGACCCAGTACTTC
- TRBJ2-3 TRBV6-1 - CASSPRRTTNTDTQYF TGTGCCAGCAGTCCCCGACGGACGACAAACACAGATACGCAGTATTTT
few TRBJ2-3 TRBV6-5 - CASSYAPAGLTSTDTQYF TGTGCCAGCAGTTACGCGCCCGCGGGACTCACTAGCACAGATACGCAGTATTTT
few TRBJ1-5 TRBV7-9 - CASSDTPGTADQPQHF TGTGCCAGCAGCGATACCCCAGGGACTGCGGATCAGCCCCAGCATTTT
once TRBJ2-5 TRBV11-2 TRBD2 CASSFLASGGPRETQYF TGTGCCAGCAGCTTTTTGGCTAGCGGGGGGCCAAGAGAGACCCAGTACTTC
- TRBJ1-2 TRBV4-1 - CASSQTQGTYGYTF TGCGCCAGCAGCCAAACGCAGGGAACGTATGGCTACACCTTC
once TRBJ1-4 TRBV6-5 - CASSYDARDGAKLFF TGTGCCAGCAGTTACGATGCCAGGGATGGCGCAAAACTGTTTTTT
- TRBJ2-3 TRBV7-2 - CASGFLTRESTDTQYF TGTGCCAGCGGCTTTTTAACGCGGGAAAGCACAGATACGCAGTATTTT
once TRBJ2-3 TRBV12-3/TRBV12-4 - CASSRTDTNTDTQYF TGTGCCAGCAGCCGAACGGACACGAACACAGATACGCAGTATTTT
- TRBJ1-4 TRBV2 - CASSVLEKLFF TGTGCCAGCAGTGTGCTTGAAAAACTGTTTTTT